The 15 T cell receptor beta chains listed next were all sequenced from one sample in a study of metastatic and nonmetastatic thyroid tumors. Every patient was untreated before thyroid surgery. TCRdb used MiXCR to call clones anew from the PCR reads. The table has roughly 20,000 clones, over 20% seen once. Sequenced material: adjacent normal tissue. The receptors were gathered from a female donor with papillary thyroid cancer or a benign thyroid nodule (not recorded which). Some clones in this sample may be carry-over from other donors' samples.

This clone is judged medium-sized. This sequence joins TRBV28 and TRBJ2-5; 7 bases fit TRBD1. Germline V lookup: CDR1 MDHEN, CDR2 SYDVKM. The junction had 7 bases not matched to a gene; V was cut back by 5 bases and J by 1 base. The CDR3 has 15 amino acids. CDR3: CASSVGYRGQETQYF. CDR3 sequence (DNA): TGTGCCAGCAGTGTGGGGTACAGGGGCCAAGAGACCCAGTACTTC.

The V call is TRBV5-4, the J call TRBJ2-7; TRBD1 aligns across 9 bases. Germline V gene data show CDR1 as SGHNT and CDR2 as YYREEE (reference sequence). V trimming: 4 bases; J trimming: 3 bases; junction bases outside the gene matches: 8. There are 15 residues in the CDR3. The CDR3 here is CASSLTGTGFYEQYF. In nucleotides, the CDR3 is TGTGCCAGCAGCCTGACCGGGACAGGGTTCTACGAGCAGTACTTC.

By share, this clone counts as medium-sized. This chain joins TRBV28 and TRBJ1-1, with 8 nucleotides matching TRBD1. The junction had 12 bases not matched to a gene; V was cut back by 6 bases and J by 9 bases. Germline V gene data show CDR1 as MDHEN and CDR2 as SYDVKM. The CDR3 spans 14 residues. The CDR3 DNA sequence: TGTGCCAGCAGCCCTACCGGACAGGGAACTAAAGCTTTCTTT. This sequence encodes CASSPTGQGTKAFF.

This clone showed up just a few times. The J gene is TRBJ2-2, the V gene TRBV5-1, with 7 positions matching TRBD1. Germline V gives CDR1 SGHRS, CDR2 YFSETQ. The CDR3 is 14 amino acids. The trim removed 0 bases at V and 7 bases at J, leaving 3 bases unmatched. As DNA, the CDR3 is TGCGCCAGCAGCTTGGGACAGGGAAACGGGGAGCTGTTTTTT. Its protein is CASSLGQGNGELFF.

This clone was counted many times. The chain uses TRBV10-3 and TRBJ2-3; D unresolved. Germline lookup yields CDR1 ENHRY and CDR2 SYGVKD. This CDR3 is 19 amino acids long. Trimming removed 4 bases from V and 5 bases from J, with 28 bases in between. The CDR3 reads CAISAYDGVPHCCIDTQYF. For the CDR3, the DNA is TGTGCCATCAGTGCATATGATGGAGTGCCCCATTGTTGTATAGATACGCAGTATTTT.

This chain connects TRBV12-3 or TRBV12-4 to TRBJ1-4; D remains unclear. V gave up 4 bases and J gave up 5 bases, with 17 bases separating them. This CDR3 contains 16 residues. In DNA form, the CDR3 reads TGTGCCAGCAGTTACCGCGGCCCTGAGGACAATGAAAAACTGTTTTTT. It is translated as CASSYRGPEDNEKLFF.

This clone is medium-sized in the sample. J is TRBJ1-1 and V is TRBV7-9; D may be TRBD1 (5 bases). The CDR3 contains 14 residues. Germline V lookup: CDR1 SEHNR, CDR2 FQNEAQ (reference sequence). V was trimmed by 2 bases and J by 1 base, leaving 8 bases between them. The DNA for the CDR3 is TGTGCCAGCAGCTTACAAGGGGCGAACACTGAAGCTTTCTTT. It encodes CASSLQGANTEAFF.

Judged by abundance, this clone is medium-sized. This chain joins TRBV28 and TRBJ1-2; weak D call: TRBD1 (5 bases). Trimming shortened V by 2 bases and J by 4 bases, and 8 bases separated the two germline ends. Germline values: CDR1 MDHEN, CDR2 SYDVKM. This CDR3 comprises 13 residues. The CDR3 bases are TGTGCCAGCAGTTTAAGCAGGGTCTATGGCTACACCTTC. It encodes CASSLSRVYGYTF.

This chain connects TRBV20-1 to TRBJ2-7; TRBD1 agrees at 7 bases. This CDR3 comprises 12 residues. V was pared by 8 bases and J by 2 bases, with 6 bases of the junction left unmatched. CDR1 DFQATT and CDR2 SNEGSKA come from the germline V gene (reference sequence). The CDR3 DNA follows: TGCAGTTGGGGACAGCCTACCTACGAGCAGTACTTC. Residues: CSWGQPTYEQYF.

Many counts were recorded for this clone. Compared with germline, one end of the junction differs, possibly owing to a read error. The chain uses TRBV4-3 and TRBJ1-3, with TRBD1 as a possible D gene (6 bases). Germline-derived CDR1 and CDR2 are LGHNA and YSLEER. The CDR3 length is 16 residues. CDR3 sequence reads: CVSSQLQGVGGNTIYF. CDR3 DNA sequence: TGCGTCAGCAGCCAGTTACAGGGTGTCGGCGGAAACACCATATATTTT.

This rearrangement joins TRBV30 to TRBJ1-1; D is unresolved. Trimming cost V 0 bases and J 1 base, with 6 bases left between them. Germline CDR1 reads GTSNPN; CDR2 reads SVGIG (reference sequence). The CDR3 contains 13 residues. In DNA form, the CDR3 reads TGTGCCTGGAGTGTGAAGGGGAACACTGAAGCTTTCTTT. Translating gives CAWSVKGNTEAFF.

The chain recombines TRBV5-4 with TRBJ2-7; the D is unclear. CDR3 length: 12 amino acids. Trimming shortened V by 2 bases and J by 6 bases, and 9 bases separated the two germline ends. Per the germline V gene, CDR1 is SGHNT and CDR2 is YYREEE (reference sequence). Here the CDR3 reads CASSFGRGEQYF. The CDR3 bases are TGTGCCAGCAGCTTTGGGCGCGGCGAGCAGTACTTC.

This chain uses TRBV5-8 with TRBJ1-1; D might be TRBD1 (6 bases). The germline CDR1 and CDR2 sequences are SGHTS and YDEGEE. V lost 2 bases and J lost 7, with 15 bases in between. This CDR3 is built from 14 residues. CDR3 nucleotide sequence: TGTGCCAGCAGCTTTTCGGGGGGCGCCGGTGAAGCTTTCTTT. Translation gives CASSFSGGAGEAFF.

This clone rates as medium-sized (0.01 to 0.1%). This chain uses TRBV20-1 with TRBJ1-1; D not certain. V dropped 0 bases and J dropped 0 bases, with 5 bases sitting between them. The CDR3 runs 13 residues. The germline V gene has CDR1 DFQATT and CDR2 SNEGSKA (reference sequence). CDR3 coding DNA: TGCAGTGCTAGAGATACGGTGAACACTGAAGCTTTCTTT. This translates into CSARDTVNTEAFF.

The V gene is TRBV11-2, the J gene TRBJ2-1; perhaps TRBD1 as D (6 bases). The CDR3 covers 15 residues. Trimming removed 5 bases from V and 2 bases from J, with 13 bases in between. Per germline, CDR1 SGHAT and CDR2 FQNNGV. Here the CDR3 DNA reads TGTGCCAGCAGCCAGGCGAGGACAGCCTACAATGAGCAGTTCTTC. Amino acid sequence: CASSQARTAYNEQFF.